The rows below give T cell receptor beta chains drawn from one sample of a study of CD39 and CD103 CD8 tumor-infiltrating T cells. Sequenced by immunoSEQ multiplex PCR; TCRdb stores in-frame clones only, minus some. The data show around 15,000 clones, 75% to 95% seen once. Sequenced sample: CD8+ T cells sorted from blood. The source is a human donor with head and neck squamous cell carcinoma. The CDR3 runs from the conserved cysteine through the conserved F or W. Each record gives: clone size, D gene, V gene, J gene, CDR3 DNA, CDR3 protein. A D gene is named only where the DNA matches it firmly. A clone size is listed for some rows: how often the clone was seen (once, few, many), or a class if it is expanded.

clone_size: .; d_call: TRBD1; v_call: TRBV5-4; j_call: TRBJ2-7; cdr3_nt: TGTGCCAGCAGCCGACTGGGGACAGGGGGTGAGCAGTACTTC; cdr3_aa: CASSRLGTGGEQYF
clone_size: .; d_call: .; v_call: TRBV2; j_call: TRBJ1-2; cdr3_nt: TGTGCCAGCAGTGAAGGCCCAGATCCCTATCGCTACACCTTC; cdr3_aa: CASSEGPDPYRYTF
clone_size: few; d_call: .; v_call: TRBV28; j_call: TRBJ2-3; cdr3_nt: TGTGCCAGTGGGGGAGGTTCTAGCACAGATACGCAGTATTTT; cdr3_aa: CASGGGSSTDTQYF
clone_size: .; d_call: .; v_call: TRBV2; j_call: TRBJ2-7; cdr3_nt: TGTGCCAGCAGTGAAACTAGAAACGAGCAGTACTTC; cdr3_aa: CASSETRNEQYF
clone_size: .; d_call: TRBD2; v_call: TRBV6-5; j_call: TRBJ2-1; cdr3_nt: TGTGCCAGCAGTACTAGCGGGGGGACTTACAATGAGCAGTTCTTC; cdr3_aa: CASSTSGGTYNEQFF
clone_size: .; d_call: TRBD1; v_call: TRBV4-1; j_call: TRBJ1-1; cdr3_nt: TGCGCCAGCAGCCTAGAGACAGGGCGTGACACTGAAGCTTTCTTT; cdr3_aa: CASSLETGRDTEAFF
clone_size: .; d_call: .; v_call: TRBV9; j_call: TRBJ1-6; cdr3_nt: TGTGCCAGCAGCGTAGGGGTAGGGAATTCACCCCTCCACTTT; cdr3_aa: CASSVGVGNSPLHF
clone_size: .; d_call: TRBD1; v_call: TRBV11-2; j_call: TRBJ1-2; cdr3_nt: TGTGCCAGCAGCTTAAGGGGACAGGGGGCGACTAACTATGGCTACACCTTC; cdr3_aa: CASSLRGQGATNYGYTF
clone_size: .; d_call: .; v_call: TRBV19; j_call: TRBJ1-5; cdr3_nt: TGTGCCAGTAGTATTGGGTATCAGCCCCAGCATTTT; cdr3_aa: CASSIGYQPQHF
clone_size: .; d_call: TRBD1; v_call: TRBV19; j_call: TRBJ1-6; cdr3_nt: TGTGCCAGTAGTATGGGGACAGGCCTCTATAATTCACCCCTCCACTTT; cdr3_aa: CASSMGTGLYNSPLHF